This T cell receptor (beta chain) was recovered during a study of human T cells and chemical hapten exposure (dated by TCRdb to the early 2020s). In terms of the full investigation: For sensitization, 2% DPC in acetone was applied to a roughly 2 cm by roughly 2 cm area of upper inner arm skin. Throughout the approximately 24-week study period, patients were also given weekly therapeutic DPC doses on the scalp. Patch testing was done on the upper back using Finn chambers containing 0.01% DPC, and results were scored after 6 days according to International Contact Dermatitis Research Group standards. The mostly female patient cohort included alopecia areata with under or over 50% scalp involvement, alopecia totalis and alopecia universalis. The libraries were sequenced as a pool, and the TCR yield per sample differed mostly because of small variations in library volumes within the pool. In alopecia patients, the study followed how the peripheral blood TCR repertoire changed in vivo over primary and secondary sensitization to diphenylcyclopropenone (DPC), a hapten. Patient blood was sampled pre-sensitization (week 0) and at 2, 6 and about 24 weeks after DPC sensitization. Twenty-nine alopecia patients provided blood for TCR sequencing at one to four time points (pre-sensitization, 2, 6 and 24 weeks).

This clonotype was observed a few times. Its antigen is unknown. Qualities for individual bases were not recorded, and no much larger clone is one base off. Paper-wide results and their limitations: No change with DPC sensitization was found in the number of TCRs above 1 in 1000 frequency, and no evidence of global repertoire structure alterations was found. Alopecia, a presumed autoimmune disease, was present in all patients, so the immune response of the patients might differ from that of healthy individuals. Expanded TCRs formed significantly more large CDR3 similarity clusters than pre-sensitization or healthy control sets, consistent with antigen-driven responses. The number of PT1 expanded TCRs positively correlated with patch test score, significant at thresholds 8, 16 and 32 but not 4. After repeated subsampling, changes were observed in the strength of the expansion versus patch-test correlation and in the threshold at which the correlation became significant.

The method was RACE. The sequencing machine was a NextSeq 500. During library preparation, unique molecular identifiers were attached to individual cDNA molecules so that TCRs could be counted in a quantitative, reproducible way. Both TCR alpha and TCR beta chains were sequenced from each blood RNA sample. In the original analysis: Samples had a median of roughly 91,000 TCRs, with a range from about 23,224 to 700,000. V, J and CDR3 annotation of the TCR reads was performed with the Decombinator software suite. Every sample was subsampled to the same number of TCRs (28,000) for the PS versus PT1 abundance plots. TCRs were defined as expanded if absent before sensitization and observed at least eight times at the 2-week time point. The public reads were quality trimmed at Q25 with fastp and then assembled into clones with MiXCR by TCRdb, keeping productive beta chains. Entries are consolidated by CDR3 protein sequence, retaining the most common genes and DNA. The V and J calls reflect TCRdb's pipeline rather than the authors' work. In all, the sample holds about 290,000 distinct CDR3 sequences, and roughly 7.4% of those were seen once. The ten largest clones represent more than 0.95% of the sample.

The junction shows trimming of 3 bases on V and 7 bases on J, plus 15 bases between the germline ends. The cysteine opens and the phenylalanine closes a CDR3 of 14 amino acids. CDR3 DNA only is kept here, 42 bases in frame from base 1. The germline V gene encodes CDR1 MGHRA and CDR2 YSYEKL. According to the study, the label for this sample's time point signals: pre-sensitization, week 0. Read against the paper, the sample's treatment or condition label means: therapeutic diphenylcyclopropenone sensitization with weekly scalp DPC. At every patch-test visit, the blood draw took place before the patch test was put on. To be eligible, patients had to be aged 18 to 70, diagnosed with alopecia and judged suitable for DPC therapy, while pregnant patients were excluded. Total RNA was extracted from unfractionated whole blood that had been collected in Tempus Blood RNA tubes.

This receptor was taken from a man younger than 30 with alopecia areata. Some clones in this sample may be carry-over from other donors' samples. The receptor chain draws on TRBV4-1 and TRBJ1-2; the D gene is possibly TRBD1, with 6 bases matching. Sequencing was performed on whole blood, taken in connection with sensitization to the hapten diphenylcyclopropenone (DPC). The DNA is as follows: TGCGCCAGCAGCCAGCCTAGTAGGGGGTTTGGCTACACCTTC. It encodes CASSQPSRGFGYTF.